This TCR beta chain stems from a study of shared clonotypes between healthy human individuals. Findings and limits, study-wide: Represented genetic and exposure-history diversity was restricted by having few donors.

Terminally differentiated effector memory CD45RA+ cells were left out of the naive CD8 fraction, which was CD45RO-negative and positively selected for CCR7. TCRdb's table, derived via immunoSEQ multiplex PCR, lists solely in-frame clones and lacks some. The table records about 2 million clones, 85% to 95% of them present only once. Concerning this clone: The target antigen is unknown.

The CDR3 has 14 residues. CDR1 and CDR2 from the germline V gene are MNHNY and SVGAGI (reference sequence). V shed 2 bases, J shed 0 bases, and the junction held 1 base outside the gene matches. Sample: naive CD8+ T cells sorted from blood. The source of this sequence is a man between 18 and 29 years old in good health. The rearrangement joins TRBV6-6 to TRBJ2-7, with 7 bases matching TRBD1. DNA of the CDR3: TGTGCCAGCAGTTACGGGGACAGCTCCTACGAGCAGTACTTC. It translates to CASSYGDSSYEQYF.